This T cell receptor beta chain was documented in a study of OX40 agonist ivuxolimab in advanced cancers. Study-wide context: Ivuxolimab was a fully human IgG2 agonistic monoclonal antibody targeting the costimulatory receptor OX40 (CD134). Intravenous ivuxolimab was administered to patients every 2 weeks at six dose levels: 0.01, 0.1, 0.3, 1.5, 3 and 10 mg/kg. Patients were allowed to have had prior anti-PD-1, anti-PD-L1 or anti-CTLA-4 therapy, and about 40% of the dose-escalation patients had been treated with checkpoint inhibitors. The dose-escalation cohort was 82.7% male with a mean age of approximately 60 years, ranging from about 20 to 80. Three dose-escalation patients achieved partial responses, one with hepatocellular carcinoma and two with cutaneous melanoma. Among the roughly 50 dose-escalation patients, about 20 had hepatocellular carcinoma, around 15 melanoma, 9 renal cell carcinoma and 9 head and neck cancer. Peripheral TCRbeta sequencing was intended to test whether TCR sequence diversity was altered and clonal T-cell expansion was caused by ivuxolimab. The monotherapy dose-escalation portion (N = 52 patients) of the phase I ivuxolimab trial is reported in the paper. The paper as a whole reports these results and caveats: Antigen specificity was not determined for the clonally expanded peripheral T cells. After ivuxolimab, CD8+ T cells had more expanded clones than CD4+ T cells on average. At doses of 0.1 to 3.0 mg/kg, clonal expansion of both CD4+ and CD8+ blood T cells was observed from baseline to week 6. Low levels of normalized T-cell clonal expansion were also seen in some patients who did not respond. Partial responders in the 0.1-3.0 mg/kg groups had among the lowest normalized peripheral clonal expansion, especially among CD8+ T cells.

The trial excluded patients who had a history of autoimmune disease or were on systemic immunosuppression. Peripheral blood for TCR sequencing was collected from all dose cohorts at baseline, on cycle 4 day 1, and on cycle 7 day 1. The samples were drawn from a first-in-human, open-label, multicenter phase I dose-escalation trial of ivuxolimab. The trial enrolled adults with locally advanced or metastatic head and neck squamous cell, hepatocellular, melanoma or renal cell carcinoma. CD4+ and CD8+ T cells were sorted separately from peripheral blood before TCR sequencing. To sequence the TCRbeta CDR3 region, genomic DNA was isolated from the sorted cells. TCRbeta CDR3 regions were sequenced using the immunoSEQ Assay. The table was pulled from immuneACCESS by TCRdb, which kept in-frame rearrangements only. Such tables lose some clones; where checked, under half of the loss comes from unresolved V genes, and the rest has no known cause. The sample has roughly 89,000 clones on record, 85% to 90% of them singletons. Jointly, the top ten make up around 7% of the sample.

With regard to this clone: The specificity of this receptor is unknown. No base qualities exist here, and no much larger clone lies one base off it.

The CDR3 sequence holds 15 residues, the cysteine and phenylalanine included. The entry retains the CDR3 DNA only, 45 bases that are in frame from base 1. V is pruned by 2 bases and J by 7 bases, leaving 8 bases of the junction without a gene match. Based on the germline V gene, the CDR1 and CDR2 sequences are MDHEN and SYDVKM. This chain is built from TRBV28 and TRBJ1-5; 7 bases in between match TRBD1. The TCR was taken from an adult with an advanced solid tumor such as melanoma, head and neck, liver or kidney cancer. The source material was CD4+ or CD8+ T cells sorted from blood, sampled in a trial of the OX40 agonist ivuxolimab. The DNA sequence follows: TGTGCCAGCAGTTTAGGTTCACAGGGGAGCCAGCCCCAGCATTTT. This translates into CASSLGSQGSQPQHF.